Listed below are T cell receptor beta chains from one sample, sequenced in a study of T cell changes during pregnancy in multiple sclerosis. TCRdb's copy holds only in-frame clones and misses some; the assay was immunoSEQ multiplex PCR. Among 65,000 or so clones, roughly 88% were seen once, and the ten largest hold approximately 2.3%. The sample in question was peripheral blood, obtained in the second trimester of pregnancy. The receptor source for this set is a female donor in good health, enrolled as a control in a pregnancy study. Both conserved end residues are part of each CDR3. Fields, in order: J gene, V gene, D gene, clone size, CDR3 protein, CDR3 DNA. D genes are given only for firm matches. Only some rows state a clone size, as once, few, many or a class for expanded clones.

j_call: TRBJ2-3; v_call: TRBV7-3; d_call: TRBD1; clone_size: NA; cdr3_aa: CASSLLGHKDRDVRKDTQYF; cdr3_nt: TGTGCCAGCAGCTTACTGGGGCACAAAGACAGGGATGTACGTAAAGATACGCAGTATTTT
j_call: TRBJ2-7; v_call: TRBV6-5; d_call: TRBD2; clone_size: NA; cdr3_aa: CASTPVAGSYEQYF; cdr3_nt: TGTGCCAGCACCCCCGTAGCGGGATCCTACGAGCAGTACTTC
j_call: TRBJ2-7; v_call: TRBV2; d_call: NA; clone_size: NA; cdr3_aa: CASSAAEQYEQYF; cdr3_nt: TGTGCCAGCAGTGCCGCGGAACAATACGAGCAGTACTTC
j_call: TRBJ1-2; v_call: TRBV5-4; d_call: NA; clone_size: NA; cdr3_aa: CASSFGSRGTNYGYTF; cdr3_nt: TGTGCCAGCAGCTTCGGTAGTAGGGGGACCAACTATGGCTACACCTTC
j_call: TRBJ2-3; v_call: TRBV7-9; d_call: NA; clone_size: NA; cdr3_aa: CASSSDLYF; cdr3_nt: TGTGCCAGCAGCTCGGACTTGTATTTT
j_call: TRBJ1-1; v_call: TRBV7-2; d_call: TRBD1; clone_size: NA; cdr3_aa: CASSLADRGNEAFF; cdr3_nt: TGTGCCAGCAGCTTAGCTGACAGGGGTAATGAAGCTTTCTTT
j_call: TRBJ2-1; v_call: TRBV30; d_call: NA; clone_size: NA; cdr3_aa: CAWSGGGEQFF; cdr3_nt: TGTGCCTGGAGTGGCGGAGGTGAGCAGTTCTTC
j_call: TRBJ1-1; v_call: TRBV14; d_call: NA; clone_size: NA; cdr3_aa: CASSQWGGETEAFF; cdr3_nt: TGTGCCAGCAGCCAATGGGGGGGGGAGACTGAAGCTTTCTTT
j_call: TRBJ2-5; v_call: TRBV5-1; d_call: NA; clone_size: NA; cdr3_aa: CASSLGSGVQETQYF; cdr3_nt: TGCGCCAGCAGCTTGGGGTCGGGAGTGCAAGAGACCCAGTACTTC
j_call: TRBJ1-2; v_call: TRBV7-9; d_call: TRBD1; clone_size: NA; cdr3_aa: CASSLGDRDFYGYTF; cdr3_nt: TGTGCCAGCAGCTTAGGGGACAGGGACTTCTATGGCTACACCTTC
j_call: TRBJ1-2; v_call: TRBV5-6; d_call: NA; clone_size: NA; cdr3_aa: CASSLGHRSSHGYTF; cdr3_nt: TGTGCCAGCAGCTTGGGACATCGTTCAAGCCATGGCTACACCTTC
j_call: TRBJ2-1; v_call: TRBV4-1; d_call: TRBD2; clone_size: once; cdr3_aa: CASSPASGGAYNEQFF; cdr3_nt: TGCGCCAGCAGCCCAGCTAGCGGGGGGGCATACAATGAGCAGTTCTTC
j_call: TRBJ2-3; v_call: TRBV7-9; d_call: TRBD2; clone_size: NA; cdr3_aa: CASSLGTSGSPDTQYF; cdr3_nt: TGTGCCAGCAGCTTAGGGACTAGCGGGAGCCCAGATACGCAGTATTTT
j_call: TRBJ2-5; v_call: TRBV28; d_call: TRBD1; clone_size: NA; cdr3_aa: CASSSDRGETQYF; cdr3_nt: TGTGCCAGCAGTTCTGACAGGGGGGAGACCCAGTACTTC
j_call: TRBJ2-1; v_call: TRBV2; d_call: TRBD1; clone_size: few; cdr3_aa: CASSRDRHNEQFF; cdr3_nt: TGTGCCAGCAGCCGGGACAGACACAATGAGCAGTTCTTC
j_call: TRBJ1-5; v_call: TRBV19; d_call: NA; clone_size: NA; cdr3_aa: CASSGYNRKNQPQHF; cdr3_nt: TGTGCCAGTAGTGGATATAACAGGAAGAATCAGCCCCAGCATTTT
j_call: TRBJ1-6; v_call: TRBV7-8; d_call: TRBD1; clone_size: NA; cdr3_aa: CASTPLGTDNSPLHF; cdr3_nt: TGTGCCAGCACCCCTTTGGGGACAGATAATTCACCCCTCCACTTT
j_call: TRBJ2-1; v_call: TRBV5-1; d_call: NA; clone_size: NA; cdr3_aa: CASSLEGTPVFNEQFF; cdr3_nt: TGCGCCAGCAGCTTGGAAGGGACTCCAGTTTTTAATGAGCAGTTCTTC
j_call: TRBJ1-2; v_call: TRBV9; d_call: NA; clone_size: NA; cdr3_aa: CASSADGPGLYGYTF; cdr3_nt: TGTGCCAGCAGCGCCGACGGTCCAGGACTCTATGGCTACACCTTC
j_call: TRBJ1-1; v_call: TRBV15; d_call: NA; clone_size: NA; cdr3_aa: CATSSSRGAEAFF; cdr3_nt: TGTGCCACCAGCTCTAGTAGGGGTGCTGAAGCTTTCTTT
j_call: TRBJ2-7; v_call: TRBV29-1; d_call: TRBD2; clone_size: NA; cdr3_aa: CSASPLAGNEQYF; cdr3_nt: TGCAGCGCCTCACCGCTAGCGGGAAACGAGCAGTACTTC
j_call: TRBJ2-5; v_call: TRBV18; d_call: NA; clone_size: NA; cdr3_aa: CASSPRSREETQYF; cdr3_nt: TGTGCCAGCTCACCCCGCTCCCGGGAAGAGACCCAGTACTTC
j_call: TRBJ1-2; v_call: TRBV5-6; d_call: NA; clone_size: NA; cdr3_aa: CASSLDLGANYGYTF; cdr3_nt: TGTGCCAGCAGCTTGGATCTGGGGGCGAACTATGGCTACACCTTC
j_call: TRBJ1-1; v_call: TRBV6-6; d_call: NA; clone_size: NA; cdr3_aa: CASSFERKAFF; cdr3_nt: TGTGCCAGCAGTTTTGAGCGGAAAGCTTTCTTT